These 26 T cell receptor beta chains came from one sample sequenced in a study of blood T cell repertoires in COVID-19. Measured with immunoSEQ multiplex PCR; TCRdb has only the in-frame clones, and not every one. In the table there are hundreds of thousands of clones, 70% to 85% of which are singletons. The specimen was peripheral blood. These receptors were collected from an elderly woman with acute or convalescent COVID-19.

The CDR3 nucleotides read TGTGCCATCAGTGAGGGACAGGACTACGAGCAGTACTTC. This gives the protein CAISEGQDYEQYF. This rearrangement joins TRBV10-3 to TRBJ2-7, with 7 bases matching TRBD1. Germline V lookup: CDR1 ENHRY, CDR2 SYGVKD. The CDR3 has 13 amino acids. Germline trimming cut 2 bases from V and 3 bases from J; bases unmatched to any gene: 1.

The V call is TRBV5-6, the J call TRBJ2-5; the D is unclear. This CDR3 is built from 14 residues. CDR1 is SGHDT and CDR2 is YYEEEE in the germline V gene. Trimming shortened V by 0 bases and J by 1 base, and 7 bases separated the two germline ends. The CDR3 loop is CASSLDAVQETQYF. CDR3 nucleotides: TGTGCCAGCAGCTTGGATGCGGTCCAAGAGACCCAGTACTTC.

J is TRBJ1-1 and V is TRBV18; 9 nucleotides align to TRBD1. The germline V gene encodes CDR1 KGHSH and CDR2 LQKENI. The V and J ends lost 1 base and 2 bases, in that order; junction bases with no gene match: 5. The CDR3 covers 16 residues. CDR3 DNA: TGTGCCAGCTCACCACTTACGGGACAGGGAAACACTGAAGCTTTCTTT. This sequence encodes CASSPLTGQGNTEAFF.

This clone was found many times. V gene TRBV4-1 combines with J gene TRBJ2-2, with 13 bases that match TRBD2. The CDR3 is 17 residues long. Trimming removed 3 bases from V and 6 bases from J; junction bases left unmatched: 7. The germline V gene has CDR1 MGHRA and CDR2 YSYEKL. The DNA for the CDR3 is TGCGCCAGCAGCCATTTCGGACTAGCGGGAGTTGCCGGGGAGCTGTTTTTT. Translating gives CASSHFGLAGVAGELFF.

This chain links TRBV2 with TRBJ2-5, with D perhaps TRBD1 (6 bases). The germline gives CDR1 SNHLY, CDR2 FYNNEI. This CDR3 contains 11 residues. The ends were cut back, 7 bases at V and 3 bases at J, with 6 bases in the middle. The chain's CDR3 is CASNREETQYF. CDR3 sequence (DNA): TGTGCCAGCAACAGGGAAGAGACCCAGTACTTC.

The chain is built from TRBV10-3 and TRBJ1-2; D gene ambiguous. Germline V gene sequence: CDR1 ENHRY, CDR2 SYGVKD. Trimming removed 3 bases from V and 8 bases from J, with 13 bases in between. The CDR3 contains 13 residues. Written as DNA, the CDR3 is TGTGCCATCAGTGAAGGATATGCGGGGGGCTACACCTTC. Protein: CAISEGYAGGYTF.

The CDR3 is CASSSAPGGYTF. In DNA, the CDR3 is TGTGCCAGCAGCTCCGCTCCGGGAGGCTACACCTTC. V usage is TRBV12-3 or TRBV12-4 and J usage is TRBJ1-2; D unresolved. Between the trimmed V and J ends, which lost 6 bases and 8 bases, there was a span of 13 bases. This CDR3 region has 12 residues.

The chain links TRBV19 to TRBJ1-2; tentatively, D is TRBD1 (6 bases). V lost 4 bases, J lost 4 bases, and 28 bases lay in between. The CDR3 runs 19 residues. Germline V gene lookup returns CDR1 LNHDA and CDR2 SQIVND (reference sequence). The CDR3 region has the DNA TGTGCCAGTAGTAGCCCCTCCCGGGGGGGCAGGTATCGCGGCTATGGCTACACCTTC. Protein product: CASSSPSRGGRYRGYGYTF.

This chain joins TRBV30 and TRBJ1-3; D gene ambiguous. Germline CDR1 reads GTSNPN; CDR2 reads SVGIG (reference sequence). Trimming took 1 base from V and 3 from J, leaving 10 bases between them. This CDR3 region has 14 residues. For the CDR3, the DNA is TGTGCCTGGAGTGGACAAGGCAATGGAAACACCATATATTTT. Amino acid sequence: CAWSGQGNGNTIYF.

This clone was seen a handful of times. The chain has TRBV7-2 and TRBJ2-1; 8 bases are a match to TRBD1. The CDR3 loop spans 15 amino acids. Per the germline V gene, CDR1 is SGHTA and CDR2 is FQGNSA. The V and J ends lost 4 bases and 4 bases, in that order; junction bases with no gene match: 6. CDR3 loop: CASSSGQGPYNEQFF. CDR3 bases: TGTGCCAGCAGCTCTGGACAGGGACCTTACAATGAGCAGTTCTTC.

This clone was seen a few times. This rearrangement joins TRBV7-9 to TRBJ2-7; D gene ambiguous. The germline V gene has CDR1 SEHNR and CDR2 FQNEAQ (reference sequence). The CDR3 is made up of 14 amino acids. Trimming took off 0 bases at V and 1 base at J, with 7 bases between the two ends. The CDR3 spells CASSLAARSYEQYF. The CDR3 nucleotides read TGTGCCAGCAGCTTAGCTGCCAGGTCCTACGAGCAGTACTTC.

The V gene is TRBV14, the J gene TRBJ1-4; 7 bases match TRBD1. CDR1 and CDR2 (germline): SGHDN, FVKESK. This CDR3 contains 14 residues. Unmatched junction bases numbered 4, after V lost 0 bases and J lost 9 bases. CDR3 nucleotides: TGTGCCAGCAGCCAAGATACAGGGGCAAAAAAACTGTTTTTT. It codes for CASSQDTGAKKLFF. Full variable domain (rest looked up from reference TRBV14 and TRBJ1-4): EAGVTQFPSHSVIEKGQTVTLRCDPISGHDNLYWYRRVMGKEIKFLLHFVKESKQDESGMPNNRFLAERTGGTYSTLKVQPAELEDSGVYFCASSQDTGAKKLFFGSGTQLSVL.

The chain has TRBV18 and TRBJ2-1; 10 nucleotides agree with TRBD2. This CDR3 is 16 amino acids long. The V segment lost 0 bases and the J segment 7 bases; nucleotides outside the gene matches: 6. Germline V lookup: CDR1 KGHSH, CDR2 LQKENI. CDR3 in amino acids: CASSPPGLAGVNEQFF. The CDR3, as DNA: TGTGCCAGCTCACCACCGGGGCTAGCGGGAGTGAATGAGCAGTTCTTC. The full variable domain, rest sourced from reference TRBV18 and TRBJ2-1, is NAGVMQNPRHLVRRRGQEARLRCSPMKGHSHVYWYRQLPEEGLKFMVYLQKENIIDESGMPKERFSAEFPKEGPSILRIQQVVRGDSAAYFCASSPPGLAGVNEQFFGPGTRLTVL.

DNA of the CDR3: TGTGCCAGTAGGAATAAGGGGGGACAGGGGAGCTACGAGCAGTACTTC. Translated, it gives CASRNKGGQGSYEQYF. This sequence joins TRBV19 and TRBJ2-7, with TRBD1 identical over 10 bases. This CDR3 spans 16 amino acids. CDR1 is LNHDA and CDR2 is SQIVND in the germline V gene (reference sequence). V dropped 6 bases and J dropped 3; count of bases not matched to a gene: 11.

This clone turned up a few times. V usage is TRBV25-1 and J usage is TRBJ2-1; 10 bases match TRBD2. V shed 1 base, J shed 4 bases, and the junction held 4 bases outside the gene matches. This CDR3 has 16 residues. Germline V gene data show CDR1 as MGHDK and CDR2 as SYGVNS. The CDR3 loop reads CASSESSGGYYNEQFF. CDR3 DNA sequence: TGTGCCAGCAGTGAATCTAGCGGGGGATATTACAATGAGCAGTTCTTC.

This chain connects TRBV2 to TRBJ1-2, with D perhaps matching TRBD1 (6 bases). Trimming removed 4 bases at V and 8 bases at J, with 14 bases between. Looked up from germline, CDR1 is SNHLY and CDR2 is FYNNEI. There are 13 residues in the CDR3. For the CDR3, the DNA is TGTGCCAGCAGTGTCTACAGGGCGGAAGGCTACACCTTC. This encodes CASSVYRAEGYTF.

The chain employs TRBV7-2 and TRBJ1-2; 7 positions agree with TRBD1. V shed 2 bases and J 7 bases; nucleotides not matched to a gene: 4. Germline CDR1 SGHTA, CDR2 FQGNSA. There are 13 residues in the CDR3. The CDR3, as DNA: TGTGCCAGCAGCTTACTAACAGGGGCTGGCTACACCTTC. This encodes CASSLLTGAGYTF.

The V call is TRBV29-1, the J call TRBJ2-2; 7 nucleotides align to TRBD2. With 5 bases clipped from V and 4 bases from J, the junction kept 7 bases outside the gene matches. The germline CDR1 and CDR2 sequences are SQVTM and ANQGSEA. The CDR3 length is 14 residues. This CDR3 is CSVRAGFITGELFF. The CDR3 nucleotides are TGCAGCGTTCGAGCGGGGTTTATCACCGGGGAGCTGTTTTTT.

This clone was seen a few times. The genes are TRBV6-5 and TRBJ2-7; TRBD1 aligns across 10 bases. The CDR3 runs to 16 residues. Germline loops: CDR1 MNHEY, CDR2 SVGAGI. Unmatched junction bases numbered 8, after V lost 2 bases and J lost 4 bases. Here the CDR3 DNA reads TGTGCCAGCAGTTACAGAGCTGGGACAGGGGAGTACGAGCAGTACTTC. Residues: CASSYRAGTGEYEQYF.

This clone occurred a few times. The chain couples TRBV11-2 to TRBJ1-1; D may be TRBD1 (5 bases). Trimming removed 3 bases from V and 5 bases from J, with 16 bases in between. The CDR3 extends over 15 amino acids. Germline values: CDR1 SGHAT, CDR2 FQNNGV. CDR3 nucleotides: TGTGCCAGCAGCTTCTTGCAGGGCAAGGGGACTGAAGCTTTCTTT. Protein product: CASSFLQGKGTEAFF.

The chain employs TRBV6-5 and TRBJ1-1; tentatively, D is TRBD1 (5 bases). Germline V lookup: CDR1 MNHEY, CDR2 SVGAGI. Trimming left V 6 bases short and J 1 base short, with 9 bases between. The CDR3 totals 13 residues. This CDR3 is CASSSGQNTEAFF. CDR3 coding DNA: TGTGCCAGCAGCTCCGGACAGAACACTGAAGCTTTCTTT.

This clone was observed a handful of times. CDR3 protein: CASSRTWDRNYGYTF. CDR3 coding DNA: TGTGCCAGCAGCAGGACGTGGGACAGAAACTATGGCTACACCTTC. The V call is TRBV5-5, the J call TRBJ1-2, with TRBD1 identical over 7 bases. Trimming at V came to 4 bases and at J to 2 bases, leaving 8 bases not matched to a gene. The V gene's germline CDR1 is SGHKS and CDR2 YYEKEE (reference sequence). The CDR3 is 15 residues long.

The V and J genes are TRBV2 and TRBJ2-3; 7 bases line up with TRBD2. CDR3 length: 15 amino acids. Trimming cost V 4 bases and J 1 base; bases outside gene matches: 5. Germline V gene data show CDR1 as SNHLY and CDR2 as FYNNEI. CDR3 bases: TGTGCCAGCAGTGGAAGCGGGGTACGCACAGATACGCAGTATTTT. Translation: CASSGSGVRTDTQYF.

This clone occurred once. This chain uses TRBV18 with TRBJ1-5, with TRBD1 matching over 7 bases. Per germline, CDR1 KGHSH and CDR2 LQKENI. Trimming removed 3 bases from V and 7 bases from J; junction bases left unmatched: 9. The CDR3 is 15 amino acids. The CDR3 spells CASSPPGQGGQPQHF. Here the CDR3 DNA reads TGTGCCAGCTCACCCCCTGGTCAGGGGGGACAGCCCCAGCATTTT.

The table lists this clone with a few counts. The chain combines TRBV3-1 (or the pseudogene TRBV3-2) with TRBJ1-1, with 8 bases identical to TRBD1. V lost 3 bases, J lost 6 bases, and 18 bases stayed unmatched. CDR1 and CDR2 (germline): LGHDT, YNNKEL (reference sequence). The CDR3 is 18 amino acids. The DNA of the CDR3 is TGTGCCAGCAGCCACTCCAGGGGGCCATCGACAAGGGCCCCTGAAGCTTTCTTT. Encoded protein: CASSHSRGPSTRAPEAFF.

The genes are TRBV5-1 and TRBJ2-1; 9 nucleotides match TRBD2. This CDR3 region has 15 residues. V shed 2 bases, J shed 6 bases, and the junction held 6 bases outside the gene matches. CDR1 is SGHRS, CDR2 YFSETQ, per germline. CDR3: CASSFPSGMANEQFF. DNA of the CDR3: TGCGCCAGCAGCTTCCCTAGCGGGATGGCCAATGAGCAGTTCTTC.